A single T cell receptor beta chain is shown here with its context. Its binding antigen is unknown. The input lacks base qualities; no much larger clone sits a single base away. From the cysteine up to the phenylalanine, the CDR3 has a length of 13 residues. Here the CDR3 DNA is all that survives: 39 bases in frame from base 1. CDR1 MNHEY and CDR2 SMNVEV were looked up in the germline V gene (reference sequence). V gives up 4 bases and J gives up 2 bases, and the segment between their germline ends measures 9 bases. TCRbeta CDR3 regions were amplified from genomic DNA using the immunoSEQ Assay, a bias-controlled multiplex PCR. In the paper's pipeline: Within the assay, amplification of reference gene primers was used to estimate how many nucleated cells each sample contained. To quantify the absolute abundance of each unique TCRbeta CDR3 rearrangement, sequence reads were collapsed and filtered. Productive Simpson clonality was computed per sample as the square root of Simpson's diversity index over productive rearrangements. This is the immuneACCESS table as TCRdb keeps it, with only in-frame sequences that have V and J called. A part of the clones is gone; compared with another copy, unresolved V genes explain less than half, and the rest is unexplained. V and J calls and clone size are given by that table; D and trimming were obtained from the DNA. For this sample there are roughly 230,000 clones; 85% appear just once. The ten biggest clones cover around 0.97% of the sample.

The record originates from a study of blood T cell repertoires in COVID-19 (dated by TCRdb to about 2020). Turning to the overall study: Samples from collaborators originated in the United States, Italy and Spain and spanned both the acute and convalescent phases of COVID-19. The repertoires were made available in a free public database intended to serve as a resource for research on the immune response to SARS-CoV-2. Where available, HLA class I and class II types were obtained from metadata supplied by the sample provider rather than from assay-based typing. The samples were drawn from the first 160 participants of the ongoing ImmuneRACE study and from under 1,500 subjects provided by 6 global collaborators. The prospective study material was composed of cDNA or gDNA derived from T cells, B-cell-depleted T cells, or PBMCs. The sample metadata nearly always contained a de-identified subject ID, COVID-19 status, age in years and sex. Deeply sampled blood TCRbeta repertoires from subjects exposed to, actively infected with, or recovered from COVID-19 were included in the dataset.

Each collaborating institution followed its own protocols to collect whole blood in K2EDTA tubes. For TCRbeta analysis, collaborators shipped samples as frozen whole blood, isolated PBMCs, or DNA extracted from either of those sample types. Paper-wide results and their limitations: The quantity of clinical and demographic metadata differed by source and by participant and was supplied without curation.

This sequence originates from a man aged 35 to 55 with acute or convalescent COVID-19. Specimen: peripheral blood. The chain was built from TRBV27 and TRBJ2-7, with TRBD2 tentatively as D gene (5 bases match). The nucleotide sequence is given as TGTGCCAGCAGTTCGGGGTCGACCTACGAGCAGTACTTC. Its coded protein is CASSSGSTYEQYF.